The T cell receptor (beta chain) described here comes from a study of shared clonotypes between healthy human individuals (dated by TCRdb to 2020 to 2022). Looking at the study overall: The cohort comprised two women and a few men aged 18 to 49 years. Each donor's leukapheresis produced roughly between about 0.9 and 9.5 billion PBMCs. For each donor, CD4 naive and CD4 memory were each run on three plates, CD8 naive on two plates, and CD8 memory on one plate. To estimate repertoire size and how much clonotypes are shared between individuals, the study performed deep sequencing of blood TCR repertoires from a few healthy adults. Libraries were prepared and TCR repertoires were sequenced by different laboratories using diverse techniques, in order to increase sequencing depth and limit assay-specific biases.

The donors were healthy, HIV-negative adults with no recently reported acute infections or vaccinations. Every donor was a Caucasian adult living in Nashville, Tennessee, USA. CD4+ T cells were enriched by magnetic negative selection, after which naive cells were positively selected on CD45RA and the negative fraction was taken as the memory subset. Blood was collected by leukapheresis, and PBMCs were isolated by Ficoll-Histopaque density gradient centrifugation and then cryopreserved in liquid nitrogen vapor phase. Purity and quantity of every magnetically sorted T cell population were checked by analytical flow cytometry. Genomic DNA was isolated from every sorted fraction and measured by UV absorbance on a Nanodrop 2000c. The germline V gene gives CDR1 as MNHNS and CDR2 as SASEGT. Inclusive of the bounding cysteine and phenylalanine, the CDR3 is 16 residues long. Only the CDR3 portion is preserved as DNA: 48 bases, with reading frame beginning at the first base. V sheds 2 bases and J sheds 3 bases, leaving 13 bases between their ends.

The investigation overall reported the following: Sampling was limited to blood, and TCR repertoires in tissue likely differ from TCR repertoires in blood. Compared with non-shared clonotypes, clonotypes shared by all four sorted-subset donors had higher generation probabilities. Pairwise subsampling indicated that sequencing depth was expected to affect the degree of clonotype sharing among donors. Because the study included only a small number of donors, the genetic and exposure-history diversity represented was limited. Across a handful of donors, around 5% of naive CD4, approximately 4% of naive CD8, approximately 2.5% of memory CD4, and approximately 0.4% of memory CD8 clonotypes were shared. Larger estimated clonotype richness was generally found for naive subsets than for memory subsets. Rarefaction of sorted-subset datasets indicated incomplete sequencing despite the large sequencing depth.

About this clone: Its antigen remains undetermined. The sample holds no much larger clone one base away, and base qualities are not on file.

Using the deep immunoSEQ assay, TCR CDR3 regions were amplified from genomic DNA by multiplex PCR. Extracted genomic DNA from each cell subset was spread evenly across all wells of several immunoSEQ 96-well plates, with each plate serving as a replicate. For sorted subsets, about 210 ng of genomic DNA, equivalent to 25,000 to 30,000 T cell genomes, went into each replicate PCR. Purified libraries were measured with a Qubit 3.0 fluorometer, size-checked on a Bioanalyzer 2100, and measured again with the KAPA Library Quantification kit. A separate single-read 150-cycle Illumina NextSeq 550 flow cell was used to sequence each immunoSEQ 96-well plate. In the paper's pipeline: Because the immunoSEQ output held only junctional sequences and lacked quality scores, the filtering could not match the filtering applied to full-length reads. Sequences were annotated with PyIR, a Python wrapper for IgBLAST v1.9, using IMGT germline references to assign V/J genes and CDR3. Any read was removed if the V/J assignment was weak (E-value above 1e-6), the CDR3 was missing, or the read contained stop codons, out-of-frame junctions, or ambiguous translated residues. V3J clonotypes were defined as sequences sharing an identical inferred V gene, J gene, and CDR3 amino acid sequence. Percentage overlap between repertoires was calculated by dividing the number of shared unique clonotypes by the size of the smaller repertoire. RTK rarefaction, the Chao1 estimator, and Recon v2.1 estimates of unobserved clonotypes were used to assess repertoire richness. Generation probabilities were computed with OLGA for all TCRbeta clonotypes obtained by the gDNA method from four donors. The table was pulled from immuneACCESS by TCRdb, which kept in-frame rearrangements only. Such tables lose some clones; where checked, under half of the loss comes from unresolved V genes, and the rest has no known cause. V, J and clone size derive from that table, while D and trimming were established from the DNA sequence. The sample profile shows 2,500,000 or so clones; around 93% of them were found once. The ten largest clones take up 0.3% to 0.4% of the sample.

The sequence was collected from a young man in good health. Some clones in this sample may be carry-over from other donors' samples. The chain is encoded by TRBV6-1 joined to TRBJ1-4; TRBD1 is perhaps the D gene, given 5 matching bases. The source material was naive CD4+ T cells from PBMCs. The cell subset or site label of this sample denotes: CD45RA+ positively selected. The nucleotides read TGTGCCAGCAGTGAAACCCCAGGGCTAGCTAATGAAAAACTGTTTTTT. This codes for CASSETPGLANEKLFF.